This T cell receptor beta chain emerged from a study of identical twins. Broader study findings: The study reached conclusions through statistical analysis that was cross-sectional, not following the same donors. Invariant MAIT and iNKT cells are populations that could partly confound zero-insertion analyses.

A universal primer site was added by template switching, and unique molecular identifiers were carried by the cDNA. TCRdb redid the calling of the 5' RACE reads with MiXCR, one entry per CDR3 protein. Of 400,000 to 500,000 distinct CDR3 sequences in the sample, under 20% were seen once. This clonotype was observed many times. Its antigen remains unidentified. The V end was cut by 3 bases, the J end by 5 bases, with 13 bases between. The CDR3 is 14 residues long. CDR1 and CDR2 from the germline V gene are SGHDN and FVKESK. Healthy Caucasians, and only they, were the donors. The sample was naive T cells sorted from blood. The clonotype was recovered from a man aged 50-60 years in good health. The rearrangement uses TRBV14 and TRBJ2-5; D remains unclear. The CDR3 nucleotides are TGTGCCAGCAGCCAGCTGTCTAGAGAGGAGACCCAGTACTTC. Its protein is CASSQLSREETQYF. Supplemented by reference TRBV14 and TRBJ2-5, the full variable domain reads EAGVTQFPSHSVIEKGQTVTLRCDPISGHDNLYWYRRVMGKEIKFLLHFVKESKQDESGMPNNRFLAERTGGTYSTLKVQPAELEDSGVYFCASSQLSREETQYFGPGTRLLVL.